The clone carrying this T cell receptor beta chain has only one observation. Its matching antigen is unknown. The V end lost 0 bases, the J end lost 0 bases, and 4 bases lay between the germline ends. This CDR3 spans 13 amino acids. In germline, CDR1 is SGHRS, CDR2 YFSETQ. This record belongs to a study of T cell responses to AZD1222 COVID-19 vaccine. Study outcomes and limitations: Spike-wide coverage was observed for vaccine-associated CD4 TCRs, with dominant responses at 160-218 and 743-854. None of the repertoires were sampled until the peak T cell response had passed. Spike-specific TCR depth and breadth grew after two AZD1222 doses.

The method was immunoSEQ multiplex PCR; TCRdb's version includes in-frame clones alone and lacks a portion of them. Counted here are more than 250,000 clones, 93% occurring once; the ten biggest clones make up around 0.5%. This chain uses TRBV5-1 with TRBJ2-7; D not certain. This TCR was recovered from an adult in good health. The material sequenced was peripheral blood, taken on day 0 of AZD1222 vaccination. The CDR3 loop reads CASSLANSYEQYF. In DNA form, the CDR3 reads TGCGCCAGCAGCTTGGCAAACTCCTACGAGCAGTACTTC.